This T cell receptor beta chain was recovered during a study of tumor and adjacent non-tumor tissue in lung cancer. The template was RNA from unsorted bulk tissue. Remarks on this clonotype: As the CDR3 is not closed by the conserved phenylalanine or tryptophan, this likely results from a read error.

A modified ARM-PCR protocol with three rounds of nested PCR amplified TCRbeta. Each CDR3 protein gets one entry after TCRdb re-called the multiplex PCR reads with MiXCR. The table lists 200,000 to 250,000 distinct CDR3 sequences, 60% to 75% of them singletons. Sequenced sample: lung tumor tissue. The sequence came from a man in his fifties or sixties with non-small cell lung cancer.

CDR3: CASSQPWANVLTS. CDR3 sequence (DNA): TGTGCCAGTAGTCAGCCCTGGGCCAACGTCCTGACTTCC. The chain links TRBV19 to TRBJ2-6; unclear D gene. The germline CDR1 and CDR2 sequences are LNHDA and SQIVND (reference sequence). The ends were cut back, 5 bases at V and 5 bases at J, with 7 bases in the middle. The CDR3 covers 13 residues.